A single sample gave rise to the 16 T cell receptor beta chains below, sequenced in a study of lymphopenia after photon versus proton radiotherapy. Measured with immunoSEQ multiplex PCR; TCRdb has only the in-frame clones, and not every one. The sample carries 42,000 or so clones, around four fifths recorded once. The sample here was peripheral blood, taken from a patient treated with proton-based radiotherapy. All receptors come from a woman in her 70s with pancreatic cancer.

This clone was seen just once. The gene calls are TRBV7-2 and TRBJ2-7; 7 bases are shared with TRBD2. Per germline, CDR1 SGHTA and CDR2 FQGNSA. CDR3 length: 14 amino acids. J was trimmed by 1 base and V by 8 bases; bases with no gene match: 8. The CDR3 spells CASRAGGSSYEQYF. CDR3 nucleotide sequence: TGTGCCAGCCGGGCTGGCGGGAGTTCCTACGAGCAGTACTTC.

The rearrangement uses TRBV6-5 and TRBJ2-4; D possibly uses TRBD1 or TRBD2 (5 bases each). The CDR3 runs to 16 residues. Trimming took off 2 bases at V and 0 bases at J, with 11 bases between the two ends. Looked up from germline, CDR1 is MNHEY and CDR2 is SVGAGI. The CDR3 loop reads CASSYDGTLAKNIQYF. As DNA, the CDR3 is TGTGCCAGCAGTTACGACGGGACGTTAGCCAAAAACATTCAGTACTTC.

The gene calls are TRBV5-1 and TRBJ2-5; the D gene is possibly TRBD1 (5 bases). Germline V gene sequence: CDR1 SGHRS, CDR2 YFSETQ. Between the trimmed V and J ends, which lost 4 bases and 4 bases, there was a span of 11 bases. The CDR3 sequence is 13 residues long. The CDR3 DNA reads as TGCGCCAGCAGCAGGGGCTCAGGAGAGACCCAGTACTTC. It translates to CASSRGSGETQYF. The full variable domain, its missing parts supplied by reference TRBV5-1 and TRBJ2-5, is KAGVTQTPRYLIKTRGQQVTLSCSPISGHRSVSWYQQTPGQGLQFLFEYFSETQRNKGNFPGRFSGRQFSNSRSEMNVSTLELGDSALYLCASSRGSGETQYFGPGTRLLVL.

The rearrangement links TRBV5-4 to TRBJ1-1; D is unresolved. The CDR3 contains 16 residues. Looked up from germline, CDR1 is SGHNT and CDR2 is YYREEE (reference sequence). V lost 0 bases to trimming and J lost 5 bases, with 17 bases between them. The CDR3 loop reads CASSLGSSVLSTEAFF. In DNA form, the CDR3 reads TGTGCCAGCAGCTTGGGGTCTTCGGTTCTGAGTACTGAAGCTTTCTTT.

This sequence joins TRBV30 and TRBJ1-1; D call uncertain. The CDR3 loop spans 12 amino acids. Trimming took 2 bases from V and 5 from J, leaving 9 bases between them. CDR1 and CDR2 from the germline V gene are GTSNPN and SVGIG (reference sequence). The CDR3 sequence is CAWSNDRTEAFF. CDR3 in DNA: TGTGCCTGGAGTAACGATCGGACTGAAGCTTTCTTT.

The rearrangement links TRBV6-5 to TRBJ2-1, with D possibly TRBD1 on 5 matching bases. Germline CDR1 is MNHEY and CDR2 is SVGAGI. The CDR3 is 15 amino acids. V lost 5 bases and J lost 8, with 19 bases in between. The CDR3 is CASSHQPGLGDEQFF. CDR3 bases: TGTGCCAGCAGTCACCAACCGGGCCTAGGGGATGAGCAGTTCTTC.

The chain employs TRBV30 and TRBJ1-1; weak D call: TRBD1 (6 bases). The CDR3 is 16 amino acids. Germline values: CDR1 GTSNPN, CDR2 SVGIG (reference sequence). V lost 2 bases and J lost 1, with 17 bases in between. The CDR3 DNA reads TGTGCCTGGAGTCAGGACCTTCAGGGGACGAACACTGAAGCTTTCTTT. This gives the protein CAWSQDLQGTNTEAFF. Combining the CDR3 with reference TRBV30 and TRBJ1-1 gives the whole variable domain SQTIHQWPATLVQPVGSPLSLECTVEGTSNPNLYWYRQAAGRGLQLLFYSVGIGQISSEVPQNLSASRPQDRQFILSSKKLLLSDSGFYLCAWSQDLQGTNTEAFFGQGTRLTVV.

This clone was seen a single time. V is TRBV30 and J is TRBJ2-1; D possibly corresponds to TRBD2 (6 bases). This CDR3 region has 11 residues. The V gene's germline CDR1 is GTSNPN and CDR2 SVGIG (reference sequence). The CDR3 spells CGVAANNEQFF. CDR3 nucleotides: TGTGGGGTAGCGGCTAACAATGAGCAGTTCTTC.

The V call is TRBV10-2, the J call TRBJ2-7; 11 positions match TRBD2. CDR1 and CDR2 from the germline V gene are WSHSY and SAAADI. Trimming cost V 6 bases and J 3 bases; bases outside gene matches: 7. The CDR3 is made up of 15 amino acids. CDR3 bases: TGCGCCAGCAGACCATCCGGGACTAGCGGCTACGAGCAGTACTTC. Amino acid sequence: CASRPSGTSGYEQYF.

The chain carries TRBV27 and TRBJ2-7; D may be TRBD2 (5 bases). V shed 3 bases and J shed 2 bases, with 11 bases lying between them. Germline V gives CDR1 MNHEY, CDR2 SMNVEV (reference sequence). This CDR3 comprises 14 residues. The CDR3 reads CASSFLDGAYEQYF. For the CDR3, the DNA is TGTGCCAGCAGTTTCCTCGACGGGGCCTACGAGCAGTACTTC.

The chain couples TRBV19 to TRBJ1-5; D not certain. This CDR3 contains 14 residues. Germline V lookup: CDR1 LNHDA, CDR2 SQIVND (reference sequence). Trimming cost V 7 bases and J 6 bases, with 16 bases left between them. CDR3 residues: CASKMVPGTQPQHF. CDR3 DNA sequence: TGTGCCAGTAAAATGGTCCCGGGAACTCAGCCCCAGCATTTT.

This clone was counted a single time. This chain connects TRBV10-3 to TRBJ2-7, with 10 bases identical to TRBD2. Trimming removed 4 bases from V and 6 bases from J; junction bases left unmatched: 9. CDR3 size: 15 residues. Germline V gives CDR1 ENHRY, CDR2 SYGVKD. CDR3: CAISASSGRAGEQYF. CDR3 bases: TGTGCCATCAGTGCGTCCAGCGGGAGGGCCGGCGAGCAGTACTTC.

This clone appeared once. V usage is TRBV5-4 and J usage is TRBJ2-3; 7 bases align to TRBD1. The germline V gene encodes CDR1 SGHNT and CDR2 YYREEE (reference sequence). This CDR3 comprises 14 residues. Trimming took 2 bases from V and 8 from J; bases not matched to a gene: 8. The CDR3 DNA reads as TGTGCCAGCAGCTTTAAAGGGGGCGAGAGTACGCAGTATTTT. This translates into CASSFKGGESTQYF.

This rearrangement joins TRBV11-1 to TRBJ2-3; TRBD1 matches 10 bases. The trim removed 4 bases at V and 1 base at J, leaving 5 bases unmatched. This CDR3 has 16 amino acids. Germline CDR1 reads SGHAT; CDR2 reads FQDESV (reference sequence). CDR3: CASSSHGTGGTDTQYF. In nucleotides, the CDR3 is TGTGCCAGCAGCTCCCACGGGACAGGGGGCACAGATACGCAGTATTTT.

The chain carries TRBV18 and TRBJ1-1, with a weak D call TRBD1 (5 bases). CDR1 is KGHSH and CDR2 is LQKENI in the germline V gene. Trimming took off 6 bases at V and 4 bases at J, with 18 bases between the two ends. The CDR3 consists of 15 residues. CDR3 sequence: CASSPGGVSPTEAFF. The CDR3 DNA reads as TGTGCCAGCTCTCCCGGGGGGGTATCTCCCACTGAAGCTTTCTTT.

The V call is TRBV25-1, the J call TRBJ2-4, with D perhaps TRBD1 (6 bases). This CDR3 comprises 16 residues. The V gene's germline CDR1 is MGHDK and CDR2 SYGVNS. V was clipped by 1 base and J by 5 bases, with 15 bases between them. The CDR3 loop reads CASSEFGAAGENIQYF. CDR3 DNA: TGTGCCAGCAGTGAATTCGGAGCAGCAGGGGAAAACATTCAGTACTTC.